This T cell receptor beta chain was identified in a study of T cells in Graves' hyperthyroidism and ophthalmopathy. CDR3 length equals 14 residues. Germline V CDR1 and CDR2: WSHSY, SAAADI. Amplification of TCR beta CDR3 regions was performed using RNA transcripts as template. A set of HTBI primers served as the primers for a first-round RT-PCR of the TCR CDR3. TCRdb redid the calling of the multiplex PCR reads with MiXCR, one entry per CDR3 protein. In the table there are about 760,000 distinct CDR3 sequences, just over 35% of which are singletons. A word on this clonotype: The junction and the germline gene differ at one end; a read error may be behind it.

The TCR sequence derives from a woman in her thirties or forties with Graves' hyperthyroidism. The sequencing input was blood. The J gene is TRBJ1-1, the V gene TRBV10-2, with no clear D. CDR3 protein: CASSPAQTNTEAFF. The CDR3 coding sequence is TGTGCCAGCTCACCGGCCCAGACGAACACTGAAGCTTTCTTT.